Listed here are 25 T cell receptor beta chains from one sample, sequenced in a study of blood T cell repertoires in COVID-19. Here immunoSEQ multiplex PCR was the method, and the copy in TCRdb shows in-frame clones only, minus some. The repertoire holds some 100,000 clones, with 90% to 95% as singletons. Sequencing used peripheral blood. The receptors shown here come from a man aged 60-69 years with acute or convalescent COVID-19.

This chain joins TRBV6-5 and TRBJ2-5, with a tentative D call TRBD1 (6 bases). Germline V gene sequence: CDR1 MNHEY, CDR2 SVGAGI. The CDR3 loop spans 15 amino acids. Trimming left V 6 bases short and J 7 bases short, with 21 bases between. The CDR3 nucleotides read TGTGCCAGCAGACCCGGACAGTTACCCACAAGGACCCAGTACTTC. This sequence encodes CASRPGQLPTRTQYF.

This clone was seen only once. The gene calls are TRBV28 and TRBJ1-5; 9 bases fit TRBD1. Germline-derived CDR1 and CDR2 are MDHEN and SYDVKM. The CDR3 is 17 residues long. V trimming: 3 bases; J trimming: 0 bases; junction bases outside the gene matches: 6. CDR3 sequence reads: CASSLRTGVPSNQPQHF. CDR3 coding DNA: TGTGCCAGCAGTTTGCGGACAGGGGTTCCTAGCAATCAGCCCCAGCATTTT.

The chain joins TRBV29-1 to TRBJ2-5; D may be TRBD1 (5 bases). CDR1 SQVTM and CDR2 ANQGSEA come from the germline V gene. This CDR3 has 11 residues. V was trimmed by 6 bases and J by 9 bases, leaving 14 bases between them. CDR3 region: CSVKDEGAQYF. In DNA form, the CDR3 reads TGCAGCGTGAAGGACGAAGGGGCCCAGTACTTC. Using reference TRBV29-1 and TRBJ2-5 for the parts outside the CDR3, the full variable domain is SAVISQKPSRDICQRGTSLTIQCQVDSQVTMMFWYRQQPGQSLTLIATANQGSEATYESGFVIDKFPISRPNLTFSTLTVSNMSPEDSSIYLCSVKDEGAQYFGPGTRLLVL.

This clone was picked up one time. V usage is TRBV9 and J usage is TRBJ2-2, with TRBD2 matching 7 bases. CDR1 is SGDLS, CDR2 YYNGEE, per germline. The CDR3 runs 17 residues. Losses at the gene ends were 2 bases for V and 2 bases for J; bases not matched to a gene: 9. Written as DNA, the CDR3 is TGTGCCAGCAGCGTTCGGGCTAGCGGTTCCAACACCGGGGAGCTGTTTTTT. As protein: CASSVRASGSNTGELFF.

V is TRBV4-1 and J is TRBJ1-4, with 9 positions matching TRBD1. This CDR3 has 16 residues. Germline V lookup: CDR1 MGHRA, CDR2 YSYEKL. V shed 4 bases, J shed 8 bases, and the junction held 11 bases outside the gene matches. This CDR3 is CASSPSPTGGGEKLFF. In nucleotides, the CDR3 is TGCGCCAGCAGCCCGAGCCCAACAGGGGGCGGGGAAAAACTGTTTTTT.

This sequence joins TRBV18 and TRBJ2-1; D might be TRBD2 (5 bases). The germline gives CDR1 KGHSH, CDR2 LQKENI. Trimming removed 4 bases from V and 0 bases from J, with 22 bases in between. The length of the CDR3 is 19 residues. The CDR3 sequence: CASSLDSALRPLSYNEQFF. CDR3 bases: TGTGCCAGCTCACTGGACTCCGCTTTAAGGCCCCTCTCCTACAATGAGCAGTTCTTC.

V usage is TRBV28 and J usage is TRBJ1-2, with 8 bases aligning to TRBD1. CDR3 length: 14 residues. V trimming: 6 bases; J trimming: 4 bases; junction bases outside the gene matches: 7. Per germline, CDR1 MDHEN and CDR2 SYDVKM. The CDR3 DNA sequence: TGTGCCAGCAGCTCGACAGGGGCGACCTATGGCTACACCTTC. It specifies CASSSTGATYGYTF.

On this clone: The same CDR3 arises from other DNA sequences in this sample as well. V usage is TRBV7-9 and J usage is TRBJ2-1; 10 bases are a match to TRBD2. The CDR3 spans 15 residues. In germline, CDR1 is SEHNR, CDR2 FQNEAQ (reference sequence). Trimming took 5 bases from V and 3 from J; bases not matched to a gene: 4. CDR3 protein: CASSPGLADYNEQFF. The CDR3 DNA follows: TGTGCCAGCAGCCCCGGACTAGCGGACTACAATGAGCAGTTCTTC. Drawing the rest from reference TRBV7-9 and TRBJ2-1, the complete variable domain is DTGVSQNPRHKITKRGQNVTFRCDPISEHNRLYWYRQTLGQGPEFLTYFQNEAQLEKSRLLSDRFSAERPKGSFSTLEIQRTEQGDSAMYLCASSPGLADYNEQFFGPGTRLTVL.

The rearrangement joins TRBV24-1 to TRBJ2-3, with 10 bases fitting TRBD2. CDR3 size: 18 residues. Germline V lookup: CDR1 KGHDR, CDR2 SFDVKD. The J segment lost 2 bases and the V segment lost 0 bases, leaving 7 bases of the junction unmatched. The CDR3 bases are TGTGCCACCAGTGATTTGCAAGGACTAGCGGCGGACACAGATACGCAGTATTTT. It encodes CATSDLQGLAADTDTQYF.

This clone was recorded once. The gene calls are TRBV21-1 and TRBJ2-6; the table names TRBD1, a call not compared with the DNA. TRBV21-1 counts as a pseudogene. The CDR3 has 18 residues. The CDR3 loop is CASSANRGTRSGANVLTF. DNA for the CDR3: TGTGCCAGCAGCGCCAACAGGGGCACGCGCTCTGGGGCCAACGTCCTGACTTTC.

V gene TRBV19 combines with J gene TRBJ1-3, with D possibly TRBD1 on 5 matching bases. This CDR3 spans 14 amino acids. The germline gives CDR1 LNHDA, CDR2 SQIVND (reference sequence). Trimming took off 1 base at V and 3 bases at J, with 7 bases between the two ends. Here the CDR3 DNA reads TGTGCCAGTAGTATAGCGGACAATGGAAACACCATATATTTT. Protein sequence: CASSIADNGNTIYF.

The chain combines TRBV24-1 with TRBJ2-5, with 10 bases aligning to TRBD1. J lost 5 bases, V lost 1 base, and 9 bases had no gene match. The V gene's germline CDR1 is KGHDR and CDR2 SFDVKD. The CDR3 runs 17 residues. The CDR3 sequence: CATSDFSLTGGRETQYF. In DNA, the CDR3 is TGTGCCACCAGTGATTTTTCTCTGACAGGGGGCCGGGAGACCCAGTACTTC.

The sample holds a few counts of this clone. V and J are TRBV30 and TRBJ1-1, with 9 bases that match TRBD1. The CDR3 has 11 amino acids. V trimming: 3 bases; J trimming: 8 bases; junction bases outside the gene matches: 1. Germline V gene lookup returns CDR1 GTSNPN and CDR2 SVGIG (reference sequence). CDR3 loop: CAWRQGAEAFF. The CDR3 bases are TGTGCCTGGAGACAGGGGGCCGAAGCTTTCTTT.

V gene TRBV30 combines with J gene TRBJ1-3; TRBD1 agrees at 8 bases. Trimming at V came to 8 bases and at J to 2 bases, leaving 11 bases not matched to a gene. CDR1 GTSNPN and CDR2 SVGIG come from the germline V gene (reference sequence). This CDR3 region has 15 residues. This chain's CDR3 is CAQRKRQGTGNTIYF. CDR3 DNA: TGTGCCCAACGAAAAAGACAGGGGACTGGAAACACCATATATTTT. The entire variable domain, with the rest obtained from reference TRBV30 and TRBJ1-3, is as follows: SQTIHQWPATLVQPVGSPLSLECTVEGTSNPNLYWYRQAAGRGLQLLFYSVGIGQISSEVPQNLSASRPQDRQFILSSKKLLLSDSGFYLCAQRKRQGTGNTIYFGEGSWLTVV.

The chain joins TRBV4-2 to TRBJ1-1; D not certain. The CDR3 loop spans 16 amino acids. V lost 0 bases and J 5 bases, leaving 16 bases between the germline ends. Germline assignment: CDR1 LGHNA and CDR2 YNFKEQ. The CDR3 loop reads CASSQDDPGRRTEAFF. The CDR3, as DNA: TGTGCCAGCAGCCAAGATGACCCTGGGAGGAGGACTGAAGCTTTCTTT.

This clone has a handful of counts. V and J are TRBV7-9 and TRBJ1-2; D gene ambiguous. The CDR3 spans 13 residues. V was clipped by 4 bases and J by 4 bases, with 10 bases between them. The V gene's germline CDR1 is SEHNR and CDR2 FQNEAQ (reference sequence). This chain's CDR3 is CASSSGAGYGYTF. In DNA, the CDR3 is TGTGCCAGCAGCTCCGGAGCGGGCTATGGCTACACCTTC.

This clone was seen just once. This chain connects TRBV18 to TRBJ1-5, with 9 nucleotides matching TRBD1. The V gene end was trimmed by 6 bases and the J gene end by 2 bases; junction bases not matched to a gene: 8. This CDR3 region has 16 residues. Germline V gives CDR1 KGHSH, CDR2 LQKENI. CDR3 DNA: TGTGCCAGCTCCCGAACAGGGGGCATCGGCAATCAGCCCCAGCATTTT. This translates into CASSRTGGIGNQPQHF.

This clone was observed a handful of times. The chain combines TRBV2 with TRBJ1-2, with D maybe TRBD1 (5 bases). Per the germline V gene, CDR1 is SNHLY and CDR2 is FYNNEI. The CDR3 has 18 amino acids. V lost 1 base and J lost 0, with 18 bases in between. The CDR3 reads CASSEGRDWGYANYGYTF. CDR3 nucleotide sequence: TGTGCCAGCAGTGAAGGGAGAGACTGGGGCTACGCTAACTATGGCTACACCTTC.

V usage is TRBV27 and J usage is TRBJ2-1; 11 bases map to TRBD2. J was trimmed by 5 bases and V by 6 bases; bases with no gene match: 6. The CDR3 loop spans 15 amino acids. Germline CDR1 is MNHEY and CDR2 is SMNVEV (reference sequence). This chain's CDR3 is CASRFSGRADNEQFF. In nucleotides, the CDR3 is TGTGCCAGCAGATTTAGCGGGAGGGCCGACAATGAGCAGTTCTTC.

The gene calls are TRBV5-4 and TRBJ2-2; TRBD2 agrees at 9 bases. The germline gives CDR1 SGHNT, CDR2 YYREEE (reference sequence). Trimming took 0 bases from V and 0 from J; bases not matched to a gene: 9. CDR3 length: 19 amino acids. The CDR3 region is CASSLASGRRFTNTGELFF. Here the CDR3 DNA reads TGTGCCAGCAGCTTGGCGAGCGGGAGGCGTTTCACGAACACCGGGGAGCTGTTTTTT.

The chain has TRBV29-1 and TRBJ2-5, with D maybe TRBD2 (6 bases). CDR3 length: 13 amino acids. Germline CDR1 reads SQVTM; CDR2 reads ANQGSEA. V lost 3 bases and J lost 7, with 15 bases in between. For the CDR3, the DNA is TGCAGCGTTGAGAGGGGAGGAGAGGGGACCCAGTACTTC. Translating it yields CSVERGGEGTQYF.

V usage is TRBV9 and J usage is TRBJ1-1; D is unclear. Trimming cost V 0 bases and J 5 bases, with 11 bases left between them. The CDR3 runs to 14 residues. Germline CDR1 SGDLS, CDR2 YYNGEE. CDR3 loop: CASSVVVESTEAFF. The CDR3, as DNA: TGTGCCAGCAGCGTAGTAGTTGAGAGTACTGAAGCTTTCTTT.

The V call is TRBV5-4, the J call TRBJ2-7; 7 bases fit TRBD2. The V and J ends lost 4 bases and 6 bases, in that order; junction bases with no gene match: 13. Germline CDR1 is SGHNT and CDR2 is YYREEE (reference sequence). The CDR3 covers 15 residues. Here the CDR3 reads CASSTLGRAFSEQYF. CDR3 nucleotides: TGTGCCAGCAGCACATTAGGGAGGGCCTTTAGCGAGCAGTACTTC.

The CDR3 is CASRRRDRDEKLFF. The CDR3 DNA is TGTGCCAGCAGACGCCGGGACAGAGATGAAAAACTGTTTTTT. V and J are TRBV6-5 and TRBJ1-4; 7 nucleotides agree with TRBD1. After removal of 6 bases from V and 6 bases from J, the junction contained 7 bases not matched to a gene. This CDR3 is built from 14 residues. The germline V gene encodes CDR1 MNHEY and CDR2 SVGAGI.

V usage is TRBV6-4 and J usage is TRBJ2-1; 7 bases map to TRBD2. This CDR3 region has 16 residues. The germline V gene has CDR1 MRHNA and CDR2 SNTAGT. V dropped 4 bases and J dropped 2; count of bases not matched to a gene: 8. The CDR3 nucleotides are TGTGCCAGCAGTGCCCGACCGGGACTAACCTACAATGAGCAGTTCTTC. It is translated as CASSARPGLTYNEQFF.